The rows below give T cell receptor beta chains drawn from one sample of a study of Ad26.COV2.S vaccination and SARS-CoV-2 variants. The assay was immunoSEQ multiplex PCR, and TCRdb's table has in-frame clones only and misses some. The sample includes hundreds of thousands of clones, approximately 92% seen only once; the top ten take 2.5% to 3%. The source was peripheral blood, collected in a trial of Ad26.COV2.S vaccine versus placebo. These receptors came from a person between 18 and 65 years old who received the Ad26.COV2.S COVID-19 vaccine or a placebo. Each CDR3 is given with its conserved first and last residue. D genes are given only for firm matches. Clone size appears in some rows only: once, few, many, or a class for an expanded clone.

J gene: TRBJ1-1; D gene: .; V gene: TRBV27; clone size: .; CDR3 protein: CASSTRTTGTAEAFF; CDR3 DNA: TGTGCCAGCAGTACCCGGACGACAGGAACTGCTGAAGCTTTCTTT
J gene: TRBJ2-2; D gene: .; V gene: TRBV6-4; clone size: once; CDR3 protein: CASSASSVTGELFF; CDR3 DNA: TGTGCCAGCAGTGCCTCATCTGTCACCGGGGAGCTGTTTTTT
J gene: TRBJ1-2; D gene: TRBD1; V gene: TRBV5-1; clone size: .; CDR3 protein: CASSPDGTVQGYTF; CDR3 DNA: TGCGCCAGCAGCCCCGACGGGACAGTCCAGGGCTACACCTTC
J gene: TRBJ1-6; D gene: .; V gene: TRBV4-1; clone size: .; CDR3 protein: CASSQDRWRGDNNSPLHF; CDR3 DNA: TGCGCCAGCAGCCAAGATCGGTGGAGGGGGGATAATAATTCACCCCTCCACTTT
J gene: TRBJ1-1; D gene: .; V gene: TRBV7-2; clone size: .; CDR3 protein: CASSLGLGGLNTEAFF; CDR3 DNA: TGTGCCAGCAGCTTAGGGTTAGGGGGTCTGAACACTGAAGCTTTCTTT
J gene: TRBJ1-3; D gene: .; V gene: TRBV15; clone size: .; CDR3 protein: CATSRVESHSGNTIYF; CDR3 DNA: TGTGCCACCAGCAGAGTGGAGTCCCACTCTGGAAACACCATATATTTT
J gene: TRBJ2-2; D gene: TRBD2; V gene: TRBV4-3; clone size: .; CDR3 protein: CASSHSGTSGGAGELFF; CDR3 DNA: TGCGCCAGCAGCCATTCCGGGACTAGCGGGGGGGCCGGGGAGCTGTTTTTT
J gene: TRBJ2-3; D gene: TRBD1; V gene: TRBV19; clone size: .; CDR3 protein: CASSILAGGTYTQYF; CDR3 DNA: TGTGCCAGTAGTATTCTAGCAGGGGGTACCTATACGCAGTATTTT
J gene: TRBJ1-1; D gene: .; V gene: TRBV6-2/TRBV6-3; clone size: .; CDR3 protein: CASSPTGTGEAFF; CDR3 DNA: TGTGCCAGCAGCCCCACAGGGACGGGTGAAGCTTTCTTT
J gene: TRBJ2-5; D gene: .; V gene: TRBV18; clone size: .; CDR3 protein: CASSLGGAETQYF; CDR3 DNA: TGTGCCAGCTCACTCGGCGGGGCAGAGACCCAGTACTTC
J gene: TRBJ1-2; D gene: TRBD1; V gene: TRBV3-1/TRBV3-2; clone size: .; CDR3 protein: CASSRTGTGAYGYTF; CDR3 DNA: TGTGCCAGCAGCCGTACCGGGACAGGGGCCTATGGCTACACCTTC
J gene: TRBJ2-5; D gene: TRBD1; V gene: TRBV5-4; clone size: .; CDR3 protein: CASSRNRGETQYF; CDR3 DNA: TGTGCCAGCAGCCGAAACAGGGGAGAGACCCAGTACTTC
J gene: TRBJ2-1; D gene: .; V gene: TRBV6-5; clone size: once; CDR3 protein: CASSYSAASAYNEQFF; CDR3 DNA: TGTGCCAGCAGTTACTCTGCGGCTAGCGCCTACAATGAGCAGTTCTTC
J gene: TRBJ2-4; D gene: .; V gene: TRBV19; clone size: .; CDR3 protein: CASSIGWWQEIAKNIQYF; CDR3 DNA: TGTGCCAGTAGTATAGGATGGTGGCAGGAGATAGCCAAAAACATTCAGTACTTC
J gene: TRBJ2-2; D gene: .; V gene: TRBV6-1; clone size: .; CDR3 protein: CASSDRGPGELFF; CDR3 DNA: TGTGCCAGCAGTGACAGGGGTCCCGGGGAGCTGTTTTTT
J gene: TRBJ2-7; D gene: .; V gene: TRBV6-2/TRBV6-3; clone size: .; CDR3 protein: CASSVLRVDEQYF; CDR3 DNA: TGTGCCAGCAGTGTACTCAGGGTCGACGAGCAGTACTTC
J gene: TRBJ2-5; D gene: .; V gene: TRBV24-1; clone size: .; CDR3 protein: CATSDLSRGETQYF; CDR3 DNA: TGTGCCACCAGTGATTTGTCCAGGGGAGAGACCCAGTACTTC
J gene: TRBJ2-5; D gene: TRBD1; V gene: TRBV5-4; clone size: .; CDR3 protein: CASSPGQGGFQETQYF; CDR3 DNA: TGTGCCAGCAGCCCGGGACAGGGAGGATTCCAAGAGACCCAGTACTTC
J gene: TRBJ2-7; D gene: .; V gene: TRBV7-9; clone size: once; CDR3 protein: CASRFSYEQYF; CDR3 DNA: TGTGCCAGCAGATTTTCCTACGAGCAGTACTTC
J gene: TRBJ2-3; D gene: TRBD2; V gene: TRBV3-1/TRBV3-2; clone size: .; CDR3 protein: CASSKLAGGPMHTQYF; CDR3 DNA: TGTGCCAGCAGCAAACTAGCGGGAGGGCCGATGCATACGCAGTATTTT
J gene: TRBJ1-5; D gene: .; V gene: TRBV20-1; clone size: .; CDR3 protein: CSASSPGHRNQPQHF; CDR3 DNA: TGCAGTGCTAGTTCTCCGGGACACCGCAATCAGCCCCAGCATTTT
J gene: TRBJ2-5; D gene: .; V gene: TRBV7-2; clone size: .; CDR3 protein: CASSLDRGTRSQYF; CDR3 DNA: TGTGCCAGCAGCTTAGACCGGGGGACCCGGTCCCAGTACTTC
J gene: TRBJ1-5; D gene: .; V gene: TRBV7-9; clone size: .; CDR3 protein: CASSFAWKSGGNQPQHF; CDR3 DNA: TGTGCCAGCAGCTTCGCTTGGAAGTCAGGTGGCAATCAGCCCCAGCATTTT